This T cell receptor beta chain was sequenced in a study of blood T cell repertoires in COVID-19. The CDR3 extends over 15 amino acids. Germline assignment: CDR1 SEHNR and CDR2 FQNEAQ (reference sequence). V lost 5 bases, J lost 6 bases, and 17 bases lay in between. Libraries were prepared by immunoSEQ multiplex PCR; TCRdb keeps only in-frame clonotypes and omits some of them. This sample has more than 95,000 clones, with more than 70% found just once. The chain links TRBV7-9 to TRBJ2-1; D is possibly TRBD2 (6 bases). Input material: peripheral blood. This clonotype was obtained from a man at least 80 years old with active or convalescent COVID-19. DNA for the CDR3: TGTGCCAGCAGCCTTCCCGGGACTTACACCAATGAGCAGTTCTTC. Protein sequence: CASSLPGTYTNEQFF.